A single sample is the source of the 29 T cell receptor beta chains below, sequenced in a study of cytomegalovirus exposure and HLA in healthy donors. The PCR made use of 60 Vbeta and 13 Jbeta primers. Profiled with immunoSEQ multiplex PCR; TCRdb holds only in-frame clones, not every one. This table has 150,000 to 160,000 clones, roughly 81% appearing once. The sample comprised PBMCs. All receptors derive from a woman aged 18-30 years in good health and CMV-seronegative.

The V gene is TRBV9, the J gene TRBJ2-1; TRBD2 agrees at 10 bases. CDR3 length: 15 amino acids. After removal of 2 bases from V and 5 bases from J, the junction contained 4 bases not matched to a gene. Germline V gene data show CDR1 as SGDLS and CDR2 as YYNGEE. CDR3: CASSVSSGRDNEQFF. The CDR3, as DNA: TGTGCCAGCAGCGTCTCTAGCGGGAGAGACAATGAGCAGTTCTTC.

V gene TRBV5-4 combines with J gene TRBJ2-1; tentatively, D is TRBD1 (5 bases). The CDR3 covers 14 residues. CDR1 SGHNT and CDR2 YYREEE come from the germline V gene (reference sequence). The V end was cut by 8 bases, the J end by 5 bases, with 17 bases between. The CDR3 loop is CASNIQQAHNEQFF. CDR3 coding DNA: TGTGCCAGTAACATCCAACAGGCCCACAATGAGCAGTTCTTC.

The chain joins TRBV5-1 to TRBJ2-2, with 10 bases aligning to TRBD1. The CDR3 sequence is 17 residues long. The ends lost 4 bases at V and 5 bases at J; junction bases unmatched: 11. Per the germline V gene, CDR1 is SGHRS and CDR2 is YFSETQ. CDR3 coding DNA: TGCGCCAGCAGCACCAGACCTCCGGGACAGGGGACCGGGGAGCTGTTTTTT. It codes for CASSTRPPGQGTGELFF.

The genes are TRBV9 and TRBJ2-2; 11 bases are shared with TRBD1. CDR3 size: 16 residues. The V and J ends lost 2 bases and 4 bases, in that order; junction bases with no gene match: 4. The germline CDR1 and CDR2 sequences are SGDLS and YYNGEE. The CDR3 DNA reads as TGTGCCAGCAGCGTGGGGACAGGGGGTAGCACCGGGGAGCTGTTTTTT. It encodes CASSVGTGGSTGELFF.

The rearrangement uses TRBV29-1 and TRBJ2-5; 9 bases are shared with TRBD1. CDR3 length equals 14 residues. J was trimmed by 2 bases and V by 7 bases; bases with no gene match: 8. Germline V gene sequence: CDR1 SQVTM, CDR2 ANQGSEA. The CDR3 here is CSAMGQGVQETQYF. CDR3 coding DNA: TGCAGCGCTATGGGACAGGGCGTACAAGAGACCCAGTACTTC. Using reference TRBV29-1 and TRBJ2-5 for the parts outside the CDR3, the full variable domain is SAVISQKPSRDICQRGTSLTIQCQVDSQVTMMFWYRQQPGQSLTLIATANQGSEATYESGFVIDKFPISRPNLTFSTLTVSNMSPEDSSIYLCSAMGQGVQETQYFGPGTRLLVL.

The J gene is TRBJ1-6, the V gene TRBV4-1; TRBD1 might be the D (6 bases). The germline V and J ends were trimmed by 0 bases and 4 bases, with 16 bases remaining between them. This CDR3 is built from 18 residues. The V gene's germline CDR1 is MGHRA and CDR2 YSYEKL. As DNA, the CDR3 is TGCGCCAGCAGCCAAGAATGGGGGCGGATGGGGTATAATTCACCCCTCCACTTT. Its protein is CASSQEWGRMGYNSPLHF.

The rearrangement joins TRBV4-2 to TRBJ1-2, with 9 bases fitting TRBD1. V trimming: 0 bases; J trimming: 6 bases; junction bases outside the gene matches: 5. In germline, CDR1 is LGHNA, CDR2 YNFKEQ. The CDR3 extends over 15 amino acids. As DNA, the CDR3 is TGTGCCAGCAGCCAAGAATGGGGACAGGGAGATGGCTACACCTTC. This encodes CASSQEWGQGDGYTF.

A few counts support this clone. The V call is TRBV6-1, the J call TRBJ1-3; 10 bases are a match to TRBD1. The V segment lost 0 bases and the J segment 8 bases; nucleotides outside the gene matches: 4. The CDR3 contains 15 residues. From germline, CDR1 is MNHNS and CDR2 SASEGT. The CDR3 DNA follows: TGTGCCAGCAGTGAAGCCGACAGGGGGCTAGACACCATATATTTT. It specifies CASSEADRGLDTIYF.

The chain links TRBV9 to TRBJ2-7, with 7 bases aligning to TRBD2. This CDR3 contains 15 residues. The ends lost 0 bases at V and 2 bases at J; junction bases unmatched: 5. Germline assignment: CDR1 SGDLS and CDR2 YYNGEE. The CDR3 loop is CASSVGEGGPYEQYF. Here the CDR3 DNA reads TGTGCCAGCAGCGTAGGGGAGGGCGGACCCTACGAGCAGTACTTC.

This clone was detected only a few times. V gene TRBV9 combines with J gene TRBJ2-3; D perhaps matches TRBD1 (5 bases). The CDR3 length is 15 residues. The germline gives CDR1 SGDLS, CDR2 YYNGEE. Trimming stripped 0 bases from V and 0 bases from J, with 8 bases between. The CDR3 DNA reads TGTGCCAGCAGCGTAGCCGCAGGGAGCACAGATACGCAGTATTTT. This codes for CASSVAAGSTDTQYF.

This clone has a single count. The gene calls are TRBV10-1 and TRBJ2-7; D is unclear. Trimming removed 7 bases at V and 2 bases at J, with 15 bases between. This CDR3 comprises 14 residues. The germline gives CDR1 WNHNN, CDR2 SYGVQD (reference sequence). The CDR3 region is CASIGSGSTYEQYF. CDR3 nucleotides: TGCGCCAGCATAGGTTCAGGCAGCACCTACGAGCAGTACTTC.

The count of this clone is one. The chain combines TRBV4-1 with TRBJ2-7, with a tentative D call TRBD1 (5 bases). Trimming took 2 bases from V and 2 from J, leaving 19 bases between them. CDR1 and CDR2 (germline): MGHRA, YSYEKL. CDR3 size: 17 residues. Here the CDR3 DNA reads TGCGCCAGCAGCCAACTACCACTATTGACAGCAACCTACGAGCAGTACTTC. This gives the protein CASSQLPLLTATYEQYF.

The V and J genes are TRBV27 and TRBJ1-2; D is unresolved. This CDR3 region has 13 residues. The germline CDR1 and CDR2 sequences are MNHEY and SMNVEV (reference sequence). V lost 6 bases and J lost 8, with 16 bases in between. The CDR3 nucleotides read TGTGCCAGCAGGGGGTCCAAAAGGGAGGGCTACACCTTC. Amino acid sequence: CASRGSKREGYTF.

V is TRBV2 and J is TRBJ1-5, with D uncertain. The germline CDR1 and CDR2 sequences are SNHLY and FYNNEI. V lost 4 bases, J lost 0 bases, and 13 bases lay in between. CDR3 length: 16 residues. The CDR3 region has the DNA TGTGCCAGCAGTGGTAGCGCGGTTCGTAGCAATCAGCCCCAGCATTTT. Translation gives CASSGSAVRSNQPQHF.

The chain carries TRBV28 and TRBJ1-5; D is unresolved. Germline V gene lookup returns CDR1 MDHEN and CDR2 SYDVKM. CDR3 length equals 17 residues. Trimming took 6 bases from V and 1 from J, leaving 19 bases between them. The chain's CDR3 is CASSRRGRAVSNQPQHF. The CDR3 nucleotides read TGTGCCAGCAGCCGACGAGGGAGGGCGGTAAGCAATCAGCCCCAGCATTTT.

The J gene is TRBJ1-2, the V gene TRBV28, with D maybe TRBD1 (6 bases). The V and J ends lost 6 bases and 8 bases respectively, with 22 bases between them. This CDR3 has 15 residues. Germline loops: CDR1 MDHEN, CDR2 SYDVKM. The DNA of the CDR3 is TGTGCCAGCAGCACCCTTTCTGGGGGCGTTAAGGGCTACACCTTC. Protein sequence: CASSTLSGGVKGYTF.

CDR3 amino acids: CASSLLSGRGYEQYF. Here the CDR3 DNA reads TGCGCCAGCAGCTTGCTTAGCGGGAGGGGCTACGAGCAGTACTTC. This chain links TRBV5-1 with TRBJ2-7, with TRBD2 identical over 11 bases. With 1 base clipped from V and 3 bases from J, the junction kept 3 bases outside the gene matches. Looked up from germline, CDR1 is SGHRS and CDR2 is YFSETQ. The CDR3 is 15 residues long. The complete variable domain, with remaining parts taken from reference TRBV5-1 and TRBJ2-7, reads KAGVTQTPRYLIKTRGQQVTLSCSPISGHRSVSWYQQTPGQGLQFLFEYFSETQRNKGNFPGRFSGRQFSNSRSEMNVSTLELGDSALYLCASSLLSGRGYEQYFGPGTRLTVT.

In its sample, this clone was seen a few times. This chain uses TRBV15 with TRBJ1-1; TRBD1 is a possible D gene (5 bases). The CDR3 is 16 amino acids. Trimming removed 0 bases at V and 5 bases at J, with 16 bases between. Germline assignment: CDR1 LNHNV and CDR2 YYDKDF (reference sequence). Here the CDR3 DNA reads TGTGCCACCAGCAGAGATCCGGGTGTAGGGGCTACTGAAGCTTTCTTT. It specifies CATSRDPGVGATEAFF.

The chain links TRBV13 to TRBJ1-2; maybe TRBD1 (6 bases). Trimming took off 5 bases at V and 2 bases at J, with 27 bases between the two ends. Germline assignment: CDR1 PRHDT and CDR2 FYEKMQ (reference sequence). The CDR3 sequence is 19 residues long. The CDR3, as DNA: TGTGCCAGCAGCCACTCGGCCCGTTTTGGGGACACTCAAAACTATGGCTACACCTTC. Amino acid sequence: CASSHSARFGDTQNYGYTF.

V gene TRBV5-6 combines with J gene TRBJ2-7, with D maybe TRBD2 (6 bases). The CDR3 contains 16 residues. Between the trimmed V and J ends, which lost 0 bases and 1 base, there was a span of 14 bases. Germline CDR1 is SGHDT and CDR2 is YYEEEE. The CDR3 DNA reads TGTGCCAGCAGCTTGGGTATCGGGGGTTTTTCCTACGAGCAGTACTTC. Protein product: CASSLGIGGFSYEQYF.

With regard to this clone: An end of the junction differs from the germline gene, which may be a read error. The chain employs TRBV7-7 and TRBJ2-1; TRBD2 matches at 9 bases. Germline CDR1 SSHAT, CDR2 FNYEAQ (reference sequence). The CDR3 is made up of 16 amino acids. This CDR3 is CASSLHSLAGYNEQFF. In DNA form, the CDR3 reads TGTGCTAGCAGCTTACACTCTCTAGCGGGATACAATGAGCAGTTCTTC.

The chain links TRBV27 to TRBJ2-1, with D unclear. With 2 bases removed from V and 2 bases from J, the gap between germline ends came to 13 bases. CDR1 MNHEY and CDR2 SMNVEV come from the germline V gene (reference sequence). This CDR3 region has 16 residues. The CDR3 sequence is CASSLGAPSAYNEQFF. CDR3 DNA sequence: TGTGCCAGCAGTTTAGGAGCGCCTTCAGCCTACAATGAGCAGTTCTTC.

The chain recombines TRBV25-1 with TRBJ1-2, with 10 bases lining up with TRBD1. V lost 3 bases to trimming and J lost 7 bases; unmatched junction nucleotides: 5. The germline V gene has CDR1 MGHDK and CDR2 SYGVNS. The CDR3 is 14 residues long. The CDR3 region has the DNA TGTGCCAGCAGTGAGGGGGACAGGGGAACTGGCTACACCTTC. Its translation: CASSEGDRGTGYTF.

This chain joins TRBV7-6 and TRBJ2-2, with D uncertain. Germline CDR1 is SGHVS and CDR2 is FNYEAQ. The CDR3 contains 15 residues. V lost 5 bases, J lost 4 bases, and 14 bases lay in between. The DNA for the CDR3 is TGTGCCAGCAGCGAACCGTTCGGAGCCACCGGGGAGCTGTTTTTT. Its translation is CASSEPFGATGELFF.

V usage is TRBV27 and J usage is TRBJ1-2; D possibly corresponds to TRBD1 (6 bases). Germline CDR1 MNHEY, CDR2 SMNVEV (reference sequence). The CDR3 contains 13 residues. The V end lost 6 bases, the J end lost 0 bases, and 8 bases lay between the germline ends. The CDR3 loop is CASRTGSNYGYTF. As DNA, the CDR3 is TGTGCCAGCAGAACAGGGTCTAACTATGGCTACACCTTC.

The chain employs TRBV14 and TRBJ2-1, with 10 bases aligning to TRBD1. Looked up from germline, CDR1 is SGHDN and CDR2 is FVKESK. The CDR3 totals 17 residues. Losses at the gene ends were 2 bases for V and 8 bases for J; bases not matched to a gene: 12. Written as DNA, the CDR3 is TGTGCCAGCAGCCAACCCCGCCCGGGACAGGGGTCCCATGAGCAGTTCTTC. Translation gives CASSQPRPGQGSHEQFF.

V gene TRBV30 combines with J gene TRBJ2-5, with 9 positions matching TRBD2. J lost 4 bases, V lost 3 bases, and 9 bases had no gene match. CDR3 size: 15 residues. Per the germline V gene, CDR1 is GTSNPN and CDR2 is SVGIG (reference sequence). The CDR3 reads CAWSVGGAGGETQYF. The CDR3 DNA reads TGTGCCTGGAGCGTTGGTGGAGCGGGGGGAGAGACCCAGTACTTC.

As for this clone: The germline gene is not matched at one end of the junction; a read error may be the cause. The rearrangement uses TRBV27 and TRBJ2-3, with D unclear. Germline CDR1 MNHEY, CDR2 SMNVEV (reference sequence). CDR3 size: 13 residues. The DNA of the CDR3 is TGTGCCAGCAGTTTATCCCACACACATACGCAGTATTTT. Residues: CASSLSHTHTQYF.

This clone was observed a single time. This chain connects TRBV7-9 to TRBJ2-3; perhaps TRBD1 as D (7 bases). V was shortened by 5 bases and J by 4 bases, with 16 bases between the two germline ends. Germline CDR1 SEHNR, CDR2 FQNEAQ (reference sequence). This CDR3 has 15 residues. This CDR3 is CASSKDGRGADTQYF. CDR3 sequence (DNA): TGTGCCAGCAGCAAAGACGGCAGGGGGGCAGATACGCAGTATTTT.